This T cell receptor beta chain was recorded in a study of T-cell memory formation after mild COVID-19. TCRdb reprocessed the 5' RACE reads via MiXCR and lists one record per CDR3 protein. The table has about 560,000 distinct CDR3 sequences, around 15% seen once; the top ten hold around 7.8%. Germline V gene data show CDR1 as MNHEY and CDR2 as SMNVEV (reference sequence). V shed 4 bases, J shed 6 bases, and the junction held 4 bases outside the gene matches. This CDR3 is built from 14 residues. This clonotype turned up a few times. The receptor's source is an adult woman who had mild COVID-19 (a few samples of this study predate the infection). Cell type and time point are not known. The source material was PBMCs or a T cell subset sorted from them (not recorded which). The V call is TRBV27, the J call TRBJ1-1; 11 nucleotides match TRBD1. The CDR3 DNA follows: TGTGCCAGCAGTTACGGACAGGGGGCTGCTGAAGCTTTCTTT. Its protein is CASSYGQGAAEAFF.